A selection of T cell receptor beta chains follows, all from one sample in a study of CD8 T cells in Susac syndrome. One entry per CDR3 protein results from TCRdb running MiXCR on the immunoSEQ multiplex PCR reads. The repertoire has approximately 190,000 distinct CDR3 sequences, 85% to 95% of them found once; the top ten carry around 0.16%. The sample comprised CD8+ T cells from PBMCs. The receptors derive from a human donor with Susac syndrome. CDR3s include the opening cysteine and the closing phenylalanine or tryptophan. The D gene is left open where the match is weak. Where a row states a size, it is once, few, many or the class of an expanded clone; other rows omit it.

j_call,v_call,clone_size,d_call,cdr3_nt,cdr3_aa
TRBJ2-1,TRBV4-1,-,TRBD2,TGCGCCAGCAGCCAAGTTTTGGCGGGACTAGAACACAATGAGCAGTTCTTC,CASSQVLAGLEHNEQFF
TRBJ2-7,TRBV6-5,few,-,TGTGCCAGCAGTTACCTCGGGGGAGGATACGAGCAGTACTTC,CASSYLGGGYEQYF
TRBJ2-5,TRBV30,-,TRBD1,TGTGCCGGGACTCCGGGACAGGGATTTCAAGAGACCCAGTACTTC,CAGTPGQGFQETQYF
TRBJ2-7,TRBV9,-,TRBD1,TGTGCCAGCAGCCCCTATGGACAGGGCAACTACGGGCAGTACTTC,CASSPYGQGNYGQYF
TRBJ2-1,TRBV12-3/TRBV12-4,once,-,TGTGCCAGCAGTCTAACAGGGCGGCCCTTAAACAATGAGCAGTTCTTC,CASSLTGRPLNNEQFF
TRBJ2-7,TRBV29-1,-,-,TGCAGCGTTGAGGTCGGGGTCGGGTACGAGCAGTACTTC,CSVEVGVGYEQYF
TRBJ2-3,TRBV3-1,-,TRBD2,TGTGCCAGCAGACCCGGGACTAGCGGATATTGGGGTGATCGCGCAGATACGCAGTATTTT,CASRPGTSGYWGDRADTQYF
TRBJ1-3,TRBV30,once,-,TGTGCCTGGAGTGTAACACTGACGGACTCTGGAAACACCATATATTTT,CAWSVTLTDSGNTIYF
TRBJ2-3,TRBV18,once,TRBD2,TGTGCCAGCTCACCAATAGCGGGGAGCACAGATACGCAGTATTTT,CASSPIAGSTDTQYF
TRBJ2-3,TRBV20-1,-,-,TGCAGTGCTAGCGAATCCACATGGGCTAGCATAGATACGCAGTATTTT,CSASESTWASIDTQYF
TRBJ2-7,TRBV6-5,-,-,TGTGCCAGCAGTTACGACGAGCGGGAGCAGTACTTC,CASSYDEREQYF